The table lists the clone carrying this T cell receptor (beta chain) with a few counts. Its cognate antigen is unknown. The authors reverse transcribed all of the isolated RNA, so sequencing captured expressed TCRB transcripts. Here immunoSEQ multiplex PCR was the method, and the copy in TCRdb shows in-frame clones only, minus some. This sample has some 300,000 clones, with around 7.8% found just once. The data were obtained in a study of beta chain features in type 1 diabetes. General study points: Researchers cautioned that cDNA sequencing could over-represent cells with high TCR expression.

Trimming pared 2 bases from V and 3 bases from J, leaving 5 bases between. Germline loops: CDR1 SGHAT, CDR2 FQNNGV. This CDR3 spans 12 amino acids. Sequences were obtained from central memory CD4+ T cells from blood. The chain carries TRBV11-2 and TRBJ2-7; D is unresolved. The sequence was collected from a young woman in good health. The CDR3 is CASSLTRYEQYV. The CDR3 bases are TGTGCCAGCAGCTTAACGCGCTACGAGCAGTACGTC.